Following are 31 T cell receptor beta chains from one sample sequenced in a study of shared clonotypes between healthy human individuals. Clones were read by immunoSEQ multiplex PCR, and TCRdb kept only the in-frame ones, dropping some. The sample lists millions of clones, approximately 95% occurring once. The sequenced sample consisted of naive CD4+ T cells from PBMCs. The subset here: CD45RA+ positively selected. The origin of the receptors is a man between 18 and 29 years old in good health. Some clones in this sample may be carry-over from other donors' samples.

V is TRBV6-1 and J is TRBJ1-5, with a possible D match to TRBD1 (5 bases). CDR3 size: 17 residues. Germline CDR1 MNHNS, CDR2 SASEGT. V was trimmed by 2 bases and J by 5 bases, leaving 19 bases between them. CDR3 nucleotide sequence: TGTGCCAGCAGTGAAATCCCCGGACCCAGGGTGGATCAGCCCCAGCATTTT. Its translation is CASSEIPGPRVDQPQHF.

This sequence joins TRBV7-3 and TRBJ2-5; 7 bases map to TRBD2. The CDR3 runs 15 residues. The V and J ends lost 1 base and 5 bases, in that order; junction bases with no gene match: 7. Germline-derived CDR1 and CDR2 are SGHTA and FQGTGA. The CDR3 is CASSLSSWEGETQYF. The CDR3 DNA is TGTGCCAGCAGCTTAAGTTCCTGGGAGGGGGAGACCCAGTACTTC.

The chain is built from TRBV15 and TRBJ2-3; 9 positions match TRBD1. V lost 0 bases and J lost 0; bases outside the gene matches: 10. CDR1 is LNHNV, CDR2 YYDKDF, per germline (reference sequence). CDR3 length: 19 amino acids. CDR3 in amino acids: CATSRDLPGQGASTDTQYF. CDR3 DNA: TGTGCCACCAGCAGAGATTTGCCGGGACAGGGAGCTAGCACAGATACGCAGTATTTT.

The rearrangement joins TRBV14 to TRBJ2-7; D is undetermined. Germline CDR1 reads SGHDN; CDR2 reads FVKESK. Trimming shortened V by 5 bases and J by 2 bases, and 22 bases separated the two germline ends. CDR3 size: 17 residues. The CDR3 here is CASSRKEGRRLTYEQYF. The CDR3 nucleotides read TGTGCCAGCAGCAGGAAGGAAGGACGCAGGCTCACCTACGAGCAGTACTTC.

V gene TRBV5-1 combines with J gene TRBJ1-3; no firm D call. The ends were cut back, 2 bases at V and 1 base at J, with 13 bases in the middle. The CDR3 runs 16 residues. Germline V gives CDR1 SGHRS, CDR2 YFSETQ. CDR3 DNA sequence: TGCGCCAGCAGCTTCTCACAGCCGAATTCTGGAAACACCATATATTTT. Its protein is CASSFSQPNSGNTIYF.

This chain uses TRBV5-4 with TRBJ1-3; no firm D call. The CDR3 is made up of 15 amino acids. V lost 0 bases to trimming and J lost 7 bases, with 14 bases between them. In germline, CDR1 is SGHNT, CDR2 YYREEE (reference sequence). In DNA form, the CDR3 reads TGTGCCAGCAGCTTGGGAGGACCTGGTGGTAACACCATATATTTT. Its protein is CASSLGGPGGNTIYF. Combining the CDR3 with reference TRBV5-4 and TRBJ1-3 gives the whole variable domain ETGVTQSPTHLIKTRGQQVTLRCSSQSGHNTVSWYQQALGQGPQFIFQYYREEENGRGNFPPRFSGLQFPNYSSELNVNALELDDSALYLCASSLGGPGGNTIYFGEGSWLTVV.

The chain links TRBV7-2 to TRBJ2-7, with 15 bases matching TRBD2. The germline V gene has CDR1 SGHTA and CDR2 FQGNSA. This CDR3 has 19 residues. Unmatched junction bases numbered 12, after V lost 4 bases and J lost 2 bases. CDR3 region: CASSSPGLAGGLVTYEQYF. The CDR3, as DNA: TGTGCCAGCAGCTCCCCGGGACTAGCGGGAGGCCTAGTTACCTACGAGCAGTACTTC.

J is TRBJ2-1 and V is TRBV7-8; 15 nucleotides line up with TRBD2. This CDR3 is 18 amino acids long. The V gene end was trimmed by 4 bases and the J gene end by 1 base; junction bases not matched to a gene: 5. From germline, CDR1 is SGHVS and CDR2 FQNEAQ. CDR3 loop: CASSSSGLAGGSYNEQFF. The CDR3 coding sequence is TGTGCCAGCAGCTCCTCGGGACTAGCGGGAGGTTCCTACAATGAGCAGTTCTTC. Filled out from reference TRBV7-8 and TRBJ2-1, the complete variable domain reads GAGVSQSPRYKVAKRGQDVALRCDPISGHVSLFWYQQALGQGPEFLTYFQNEAQLDKSGLPSDRFFAERPEGSVSTLKIQRTQQEDSAVYLCASSSSGLAGGSYNEQFFGPGTRLTVL.

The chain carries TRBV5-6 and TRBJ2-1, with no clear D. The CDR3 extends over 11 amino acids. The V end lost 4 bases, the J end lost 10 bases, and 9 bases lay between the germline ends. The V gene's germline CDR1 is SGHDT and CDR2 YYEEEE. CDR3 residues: CASSLVTEQFF. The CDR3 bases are TGTGCCAGCAGCCTAGTAACGGAGCAGTTCTTC.

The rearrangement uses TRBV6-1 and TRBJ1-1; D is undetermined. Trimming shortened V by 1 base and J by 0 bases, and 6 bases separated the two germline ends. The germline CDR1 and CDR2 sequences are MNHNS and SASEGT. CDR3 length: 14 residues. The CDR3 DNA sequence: TGTGCCAGCAGTGAAGGAGGGATGAACACTGAAGCTTTCTTT. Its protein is CASSEGGMNTEAFF.

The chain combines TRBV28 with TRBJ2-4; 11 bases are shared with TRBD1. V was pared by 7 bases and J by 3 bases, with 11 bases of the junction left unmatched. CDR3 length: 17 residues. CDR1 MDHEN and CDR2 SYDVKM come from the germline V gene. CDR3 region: CASKPAGTGGGKNIQYF. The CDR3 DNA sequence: TGTGCCAGCAAACCAGCCGGGACAGGGGGAGGCAAAAACATTCAGTACTTC.

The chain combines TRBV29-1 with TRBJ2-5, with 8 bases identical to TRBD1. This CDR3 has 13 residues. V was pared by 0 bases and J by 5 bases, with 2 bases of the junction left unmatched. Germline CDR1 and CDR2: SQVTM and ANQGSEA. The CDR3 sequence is CSVEDGTGETQYF. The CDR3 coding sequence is TGCAGCGTTGAAGACGGGACAGGCGAGACCCAGTACTTC.

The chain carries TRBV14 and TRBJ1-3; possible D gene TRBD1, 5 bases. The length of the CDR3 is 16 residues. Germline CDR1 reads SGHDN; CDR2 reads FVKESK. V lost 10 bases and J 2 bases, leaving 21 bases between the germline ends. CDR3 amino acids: CAIRSPGWVPGNTIYF. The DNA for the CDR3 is TGTGCCATACGCTCTCCAGGGTGGGTCCCTGGAAACACCATATATTTT.

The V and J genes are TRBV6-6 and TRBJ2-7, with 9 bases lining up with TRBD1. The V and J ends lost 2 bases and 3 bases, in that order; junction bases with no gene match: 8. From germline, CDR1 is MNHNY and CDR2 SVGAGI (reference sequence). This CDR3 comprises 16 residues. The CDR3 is CASSYRFTGGSYEQYF. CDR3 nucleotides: TGTGCCAGCAGTTACCGATTTACAGGGGGCAGCTACGAGCAGTACTTC.

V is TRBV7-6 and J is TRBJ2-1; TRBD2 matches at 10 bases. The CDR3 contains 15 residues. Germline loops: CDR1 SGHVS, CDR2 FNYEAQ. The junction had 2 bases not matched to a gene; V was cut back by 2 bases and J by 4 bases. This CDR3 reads CASSLRLAGYNEQFF. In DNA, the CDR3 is TGTGCCAGCAGCTTAAGACTAGCGGGTTACAATGAGCAGTTCTTC.

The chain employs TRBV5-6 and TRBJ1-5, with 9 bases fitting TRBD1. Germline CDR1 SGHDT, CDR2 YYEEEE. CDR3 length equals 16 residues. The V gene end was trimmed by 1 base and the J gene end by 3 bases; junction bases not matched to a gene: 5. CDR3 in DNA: TGTGCCAGCAGCTTGCGGGGACAGGGCCTCAATCAGCCCCAGCATTTT. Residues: CASSLRGQGLNQPQHF.

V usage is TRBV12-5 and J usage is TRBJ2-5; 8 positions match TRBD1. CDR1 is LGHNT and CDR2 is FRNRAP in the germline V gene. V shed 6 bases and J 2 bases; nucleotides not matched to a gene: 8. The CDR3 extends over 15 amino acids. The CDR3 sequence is CASGPGTGLQETQYF. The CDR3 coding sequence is TGTGCTAGTGGGCCCGGGACAGGTTTACAAGAGACCCAGTACTTC.

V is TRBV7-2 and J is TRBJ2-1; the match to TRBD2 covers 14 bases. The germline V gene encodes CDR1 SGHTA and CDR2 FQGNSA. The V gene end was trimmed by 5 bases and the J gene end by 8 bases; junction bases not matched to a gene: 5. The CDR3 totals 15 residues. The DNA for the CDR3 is TGTGCCAGCAGCCGACTAGCGGGAGGGTTGGATGAGCAGTTCTTC. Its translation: CASSRLAGGLDEQFF.

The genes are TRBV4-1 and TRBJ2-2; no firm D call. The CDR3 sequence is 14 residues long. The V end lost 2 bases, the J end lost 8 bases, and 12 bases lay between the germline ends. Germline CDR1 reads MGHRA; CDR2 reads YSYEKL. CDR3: CASSQPLLGGELFF. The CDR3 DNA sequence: TGCGCCAGCAGCCAACCGCTTCTGGGGGGGGAGCTGTTTTTT.

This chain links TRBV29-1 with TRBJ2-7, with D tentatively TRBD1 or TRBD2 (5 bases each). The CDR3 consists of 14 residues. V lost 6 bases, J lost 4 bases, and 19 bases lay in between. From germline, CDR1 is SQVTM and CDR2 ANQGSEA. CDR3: CSVTGPREGYEQYF. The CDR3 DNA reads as TGCAGCGTCACGGGACCACGTGAGGGATACGAGCAGTACTTC.

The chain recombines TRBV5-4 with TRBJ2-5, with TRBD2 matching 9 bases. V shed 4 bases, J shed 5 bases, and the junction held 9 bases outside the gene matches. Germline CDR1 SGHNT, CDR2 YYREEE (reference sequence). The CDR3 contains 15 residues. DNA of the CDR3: TGTGCCAGCAGCGTTAGCGGGAGTGGGGTGGAGACCCAGTACTTC. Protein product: CASSVSGSGVETQYF. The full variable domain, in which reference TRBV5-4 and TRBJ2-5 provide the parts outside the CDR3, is ETGVTQSPTHLIKTRGQQVTLRCSSQSGHNTVSWYQQALGQGPQFIFQYYREEENGRGNFPPRFSGLQFPNYSSELNVNALELDDSALYLCASSVSGSGVETQYFGPGTRLLVL.

CDR3: CASSPTGQPSYNEQFF. The CDR3 nucleotides read TGTGCCAGCTCACCAACCGGACAGCCCTCCTACAATGAGCAGTTCTTC. V usage is TRBV18 and J usage is TRBJ2-1; a possible D gene is TRBD1 (6 bases). The V gene lost 2 bases and the J gene lost 0 bases, with 11 bases spanning the gap. Germline CDR1 KGHSH, CDR2 LQKENI. CDR3 length equals 16 residues.

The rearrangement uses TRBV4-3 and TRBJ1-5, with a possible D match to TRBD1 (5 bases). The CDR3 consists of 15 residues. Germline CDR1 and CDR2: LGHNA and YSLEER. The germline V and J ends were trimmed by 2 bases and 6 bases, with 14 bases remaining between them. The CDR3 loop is CASSQTYTGGQPQHF. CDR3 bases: TGCGCCAGCAGCCAAACGTATACAGGCGGTCAGCCCCAGCATTTT.

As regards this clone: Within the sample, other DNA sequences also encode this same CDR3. The CDR3 region has the DNA TGTGCCAGCAGTTTGAGAGATCAGCCCCAGCATTTT. It is translated as CASSLRDQPQHF. The chain carries TRBV28 and TRBJ1-5; D remains unclear. The germline V gene encodes CDR1 MDHEN and CDR2 SYDVKM. The CDR3 has 12 residues. Trimming stripped 3 bases from V and 5 bases from J, with 5 bases between.

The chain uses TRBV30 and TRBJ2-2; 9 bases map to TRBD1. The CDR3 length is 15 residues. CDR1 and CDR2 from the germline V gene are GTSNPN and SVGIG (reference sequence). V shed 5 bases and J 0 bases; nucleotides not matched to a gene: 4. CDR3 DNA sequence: TGTGCCTGGCGACAGGGGGTACCGAACACCGGGGAGCTGTTTTTT. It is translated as CAWRQGVPNTGELFF.

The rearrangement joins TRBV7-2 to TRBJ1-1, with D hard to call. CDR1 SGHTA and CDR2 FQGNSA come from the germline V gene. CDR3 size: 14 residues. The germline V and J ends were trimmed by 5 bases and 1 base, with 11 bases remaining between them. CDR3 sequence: CASSLSTANTEAFF. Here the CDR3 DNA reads TGTGCCAGCAGCCTCTCCACCGCGAACACTGAAGCTTTCTTT.

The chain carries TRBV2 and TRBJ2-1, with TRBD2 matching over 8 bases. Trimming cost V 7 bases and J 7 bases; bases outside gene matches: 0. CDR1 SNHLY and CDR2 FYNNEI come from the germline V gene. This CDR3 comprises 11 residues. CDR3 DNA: TGTGCCAGCATAGCGGGAAATGAGCAGTTCTTC. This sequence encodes CASIAGNEQFF.

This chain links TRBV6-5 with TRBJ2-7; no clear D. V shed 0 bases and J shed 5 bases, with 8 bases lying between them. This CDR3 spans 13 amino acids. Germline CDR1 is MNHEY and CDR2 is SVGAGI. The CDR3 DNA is TGTGCCAGCAGTTACTCTCTTCTCCACGAGCAGTACTTC. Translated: CASSYSLLHEQYF.

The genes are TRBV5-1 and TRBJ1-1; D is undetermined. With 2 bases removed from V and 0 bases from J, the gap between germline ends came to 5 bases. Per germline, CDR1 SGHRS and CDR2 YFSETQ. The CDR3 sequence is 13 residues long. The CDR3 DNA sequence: TGCGCCAGCAGCTTTGATGTGAACACTGAAGCTTTCTTT. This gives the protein CASSFDVNTEAFF.

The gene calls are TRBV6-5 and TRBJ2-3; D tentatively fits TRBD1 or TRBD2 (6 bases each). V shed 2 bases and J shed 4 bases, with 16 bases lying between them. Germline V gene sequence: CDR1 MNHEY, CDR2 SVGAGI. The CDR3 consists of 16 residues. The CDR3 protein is CASSYVRGLAADTQYF. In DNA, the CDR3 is TGTGCCAGCAGTTACGTTCGGGGGCTCGCGGCAGATACGCAGTATTTT.

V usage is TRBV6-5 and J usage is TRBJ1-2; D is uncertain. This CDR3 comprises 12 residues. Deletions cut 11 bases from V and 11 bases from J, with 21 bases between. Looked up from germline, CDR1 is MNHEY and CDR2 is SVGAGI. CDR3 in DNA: TGTGCCCGAGCCCTCCCTGGGGAGGGTTACACCTTC. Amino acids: CARALPGEGYTF.